The 2 T cell receptor beta chains presented below share a single source sample, sequenced in a study of CD8+ T cells in alopecia areata. Sample treatment: oral pan-JAK inhibitor, 5-10 mg twice daily. Investigators isolated RNA and reverse transcribed it into cDNA to act as the sequencing template. Assay used: immunoSEQ multiplex PCR; TCRdb lists only in-frame clones, some missing. The data show under 200,000 clones, approximately 57% seen once. The sequencing used CD4+ T cells sorted from blood, collected at week 24, from a patient treated with tofacitinib. The receptors come from a human donor with alopecia areata.

The chain is built from TRBV18 and TRBJ2-7; 14 bases are shared with TRBD2. CDR1 is KGHSH, CDR2 LQKENI, per germline. Trimming took 3 bases from V and 6 from J; bases not matched to a gene: 4. The CDR3 runs to 15 residues. Here the CDR3 DNA reads TGTGCCAGCTCACCGCCGGGACTAGCGGGGGCCGAGCAGTACTTC. Protein sequence: CASSPPGLAGAEQYF.

The gene calls are TRBV9 and TRBJ1-1; 8 bases map to TRBD1. The CDR3 loop spans 15 amino acids. V lost 4 bases and J lost 0; bases outside the gene matches: 5. From germline, CDR1 is SGDLS and CDR2 YYNGEE. CDR3 in DNA: TGTGCCAGCAGCCCGGGACAGGAAATGAACACTGAAGCTTTCTTT. Protein sequence: CASSPGQEMNTEAFF.